This T cell receptor (beta chain) was recovered during a study of sequential checkpoint blockade in melanoma. Across the whole study: TCRβ was sequenced from DNA of 91 pretreatment tumors. About two dozen patients had matched tumor biopsies before treatment and at week 13 after nivolumab or ipilimumab alone.

Treatment meaning: randomized to nivolumab then ipilimumab (arm A) or the reverse (arm B). As concerns this clone: What it recognizes is unknown.

Regarding the study as a whole: For nivolumab-first patients, baseline tumor clonality was associated with response.

Produced via immunoSEQ multiplex PCR; TCRdb's table is partial and in-frame only. In the table there are about 13,000 clones, 25% to 35% of which are singletons. V lost 4 bases, J lost 4 bases, and 17 bases lay in between. This CDR3 comprises 16 residues. Germline CDR1 SGHNT, CDR2 YENEEA. This receptor was identified in a human donor with melanoma. The source was tumor tissue (inferred from file names), collected from a patient given nivolumab and ipilimumab in sequence. The chain links TRBV11-3 to TRBJ2-1; D is perhaps TRBD2 (6 bases). CDR3 DNA: TGTGCCAGCAGCTCCCATTCTATTAGCGGTTACAATGAGCAGTTCTTC. It is translated as CASSSHSISGYNEQFF.